The entry below gives a single T cell receptor beta chain sequence along with its context. Its cognate antigen is unknown. Trimming cost V 5 bases and J 2 bases, with 13 bases left between them. Germline CDR1 is LNHNV and CDR2 is YYDKDF (reference sequence). CDR3 length: 14 residues. The sample originates from a study of T cell responses to AZD1222 COVID-19 vaccine. Study observations and caveats: Two doses of AZD1222 preceded a rise in Spike-specific TCR breadth and depth. The donor cohort was predominantly white British with a female majority, and clonal diversity may have been underestimated. Dominant CD4 TCR responses targeted spike regions 160-218 and 743-854.

Measured with immunoSEQ multiplex PCR; TCRdb has only the in-frame clones, and not every one. This table has some 100,000 clones, approximately 92% appearing once. The sample consisted of peripheral blood, taken 28 days after the second AZD1222 dose. The V call is TRBV15, the J call TRBJ2-7; the D gene could be TRBD1 or TRBD2 (5 bases each). The TCR comes from an adult who received the AZD1222 COVID-19 vaccine. The CDR3 spells CATSPRGEAYEQYF. As DNA, the CDR3 is TGTGCCACCAGCCCGAGGGGAGAGGCCTACGAGCAGTACTTC.